This T cell receptor beta chain is from a study of beta chain features in type 1 diabetes (dated by TCRdb to between 2017 and 2018). Notes on the research overall: Mean age, gender distribution, total cell number and subset yield did not differ between patients and healthy donors. In the study, recently diagnosed type 1 diabetes patients and matched healthy donors were compared on the TCRB repertoires of their sorted circulating CD4+ T cell subsets. Across all samples, 107,917,701 sorted cells were examined, and cell number per subset correlated strongly with RNA yield. Regulatory and stem cell-like memory subsets were isolated from only 8 patients and roughly eight healthy donors, whereas naive and central memory subsets came from all 30 or so donors. The research as a whole found: Sequencing cDNA rather than genomic DNA could over-represent highly expressing activated cells, although activation and CD3 levels did not differ between groups. PCR might favor shorter templates, but patient and control samples were amplified and corrected together, so any skew would affect both groups equally. HLA sub-analyses involved small numbers of individuals, so any influence of HLA type on TCRB rearrangement remained unresolved. A moderate but significant shortening of TCRB CDR3 length was observed in type 1 diabetes patients in all four CD4+ subsets. At VDJ recombination sites, patients with type 1 diabetes made fewer insertions and deleted more nucleotides, a pattern implying thymic rearrangement abnormalities. The naive, central memory and regulatory TCRB repertoires appeared to resemble one another more closely among patients than among healthy donors.

CDR1 and CDR2 were assigned from the germline V gene as SQVTM and ANQGSEA. From V the trimming removes 4 bases and from J it removes 6 bases, while the gene matches leave 7 bases of the junction unaccounted for. The CDR3 has 13 amino acids, counting the end cysteine and phenylalanine. The read is trimmed to its CDR3 DNA, 39 bases read in frame from base 1. The High Capacity cDNA Reverse Transcription Kit was used to reverse transcribe all of the isolated RNA, meaning that expressed TCRB transcripts were what got sequenced. Deep immunoSEQ sequencing was applied to naive, central memory and regulatory T cell samples, giving an average of about 3.57 million total reads per sample. Sorted cells were lysed in RLT buffer, and RNA was extracted using DNase-treated RNeasy Micro or Mini kits according to cell number. Each cell subset was processed separately to prevent cross-contamination, with patient and healthy donor samples processed together. Using the immunoSEQ multiplex PCR, TCRB sequences were amplified from cDNA into 87-bp fragments spanning the CDR3 region. The amplicons were sequenced using the Illumina HiSeq platform. Under the source paper's analysis protocol: Synthetic template baselines were used to correct PCR bias computationally, reads within Hamming distance 2 were collapsed together, and singletons that could not be merged were discarded. Reads were aligned to IMGT to assign V, D and J genes, CDR3 length, and insertions or deletions at six rearrangement sites. Within each subset, clonotype counts were normalized to the number of sorted cells before true diversity and Gini coefficients were calculated with the tcR R package. The overlap coefficient, calculated on TCRB nucleotide sequences, was used to quantify repertoire sharing. As a proxy for the pre-selection repertoire, out-of-frame TCRB sequences from naive cells were analyzed. Held by TCRdb, this immuneACCESS table contains in-frame sequences only and omits some clones. Under half of the omission traces to an unresolved V gene where checked; the cause of the rest is unknown. That table supplies the V and J calls and clone size; D and trimming were determined from the DNA. The sample data list roughly 220,000 clones, and about a sixth of these were observed just once. About 0.085% of the sample lies in the top ten.

This clone turned up a few times. Its recognized antigen is unknown. Qualities for individual bases were not recorded, and no much larger clone is one base off. Each donor gave one peripheral blood draw, approximately 110 mL on average, collected into heparinised tubes. A BD FACSAria II was used to sort naive, central memory, regulatory and stem cell-like memory CD4+ T cells with a panel that included CD45RO, CCR7, CD25, CD127, CD95 and CD27. Every sorted population had a purity above 95%. PBMCs were isolated right away by Lymphoprep density gradient centrifugation and were stained directly, without culture. So that batch effects would be minimized, each experiment stained and sorted samples in pairs, pairing one healthy donor with one patient.

The receptor was isolated from a young man with type 1 diabetes. The chain is made from TRBV29-1 and TRBJ1-2; a stretch of 8 junction bases matches TRBD1. The sequenced sample consisted of naive CD4+ T cells from blood. In the paper's terms, the cell subset or site label means: true naive CD4+ T cells. The DNA sequence is given as TGCAGCGTTGCGGGACAGGTATTCCATGGCTACACCTTC. Translation gives CSVAGQVFHGYTF.